The clone carrying this TCR beta chain was counted only a few times. V lost 3 bases to trimming and J lost 4 bases; unmatched junction nucleotides: 6. CDR3 size: 14 residues. Germline V gene sequence: CDR1 SQVTM, CDR2 ANQGSEA. In the original analysis: By means of reference gene primer amplification, nucleated cell counts were estimated. Sequencing was performed with immunoSEQ multiplex PCR; in TCRdb, only in-frame clones are kept and a portion is missing. The D gene and trimming were derived from the DNA, and the V and J assignments and clone size from that table. Found here are 45,000 to 55,000 clones, about 90% of them singletons; the top ten hold 2.5% to 4%. The source of the sample is a study of blood T cell repertoires in COVID-19. As for the study in general: Samples of COVID-19 (acute and convalescent) were obtained from the United States, Italy and Spain. In each case, the material was cDNA or gDNA derived from T cells, B-cell-depleted T cells, or PBMCs.

The source of this sequence is a human donor in a cohort sampled during active COVID-19. The source material was peripheral blood. J is TRBJ2-7 and V is TRBV29-1; the match to TRBD2 covers 10 bases. Written as DNA, the CDR3 is TGCAGCGTTGACCCGAGCGGGAGGGGATACGAGCAGTACTTC. The encoded protein is CSVDPSGRGYEQYF.